This entry lists 22 T cell receptor beta chains sequenced from one sample in a study of T-cell reconstitution after alpha-beta-depleted transplantation in children (dated by TCRdb to about 2016). What this sample's treatment or condition label stands for: allogeneic hematopoietic cell transplantation with graft depleted of TCRalphabeta T cells and CD19 B cells. Receptor amplification or capture employed PCR. Sequencing relied on an Illumina HiSeq 2500. TCR library preparation used molecular barcoding, with unique molecular identifiers applied to normalize quantification of the TCRbeta repertoire. TCRdb trimmed public reads at Q25 via fastp, called clones via MiXCR and kept in-frame beta chains. Each CDR3 protein appears once, grouped with its most common genes and DNA. The sample table holds 750,000 to 950,000 distinct CDR3 sequences, of which under 20% were seen once. The ten top clones hold roughly 5% of the sample.

The sample in question was PBMCs, mostly from graft donor cells, obtained 360 days after TCRalphabeta/CD19-depleted stem cell transplant. Receptor source: a male patient younger than 18 who had a stem cell transplant for acute lymphoblastic leukemia, so the T cells may come from the graft donor.

Notes on this clonotype: Since a much larger clone is just one base distant, this may be a read error. The gene calls are TRBV10-1 and TRBJ2-2, with TRBD1 matching 7 bases. The germline gives CDR1 WNHNN, CDR2 SYGVQD (reference sequence). V shed 5 bases, J shed 8 bases, and the junction held 11 bases outside the gene matches. The CDR3 runs 15 residues. The CDR3 region has the DNA TGCGCCAGCAGTCTCCGACAGGGTGGACTTGGGGAGCTGTTTTTT. This codes for CASSLRQGGLGELFF.

This chain joins TRBV19 and TRBJ2-4; D perhaps matches TRBD2 (5 bases). The CDR3 contains 15 residues. The germline V gene encodes CDR1 LNHDA and CDR2 SQIVND (reference sequence). The V end was cut by 4 bases, the J end by 8 bases, with 18 bases between. The CDR3 sequence: CASSNRDPSPDIQYF. The CDR3 DNA sequence: TGTGCCAGTAGTAACCGGGATCCCTCTCCGGACATTCAGTACTTC.

This rearrangement joins TRBV6-5 to TRBJ1-4; no clear D. This CDR3 has 12 residues. V lost 7 bases, J lost 15 bases, and 18 bases lay in between. Germline V gene sequence: CDR1 MNHEY, CDR2 SVGAGI. CDR3 nucleotides: TGTGCCAGCACCTCCAATCAAGAGGAATTGTTTTTT. Protein sequence: CASTSNQEELFF.

There are many counts of this clonotype. The chain has TRBV3-1 and TRBJ2-3; TRBD2 might be the D (6 bases). V lost 3 bases, J lost 1 base, and 8 bases lay in between. There are 14 residues in the CDR3. Germline lookup yields CDR1 LGHDT and CDR2 YNNKEL (reference sequence). The CDR3 DNA reads TGTGCCAGCAGCCAGGGAGGAGGCACAGATACGCAGTATTTT. Protein product: CASSQGGGTDTQYF.

This clonotype was seen ten or more times. This rearrangement joins TRBV7-3 to TRBJ2-1; 10 bases are shared with TRBD2. This CDR3 contains 18 residues. V dropped 5 bases and J dropped 3; count of bases not matched to a gene: 13. CDR1 and CDR2 from the germline V gene are SGHTA and FQGTGA. The CDR3 loop reads CASSPYHPSGGIYNEQFF. CDR3 coding DNA: TGTGCCAGCAGCCCTTACCATCCTAGCGGGGGAATCTACAATGAGCAGTTCTTC.

This clonotype was seen more than once but under ten times. The chain uses TRBV20-1 and TRBJ2-5; tentative D call: TRBD2 (5 bases). The germline gives CDR1 DFQATT, CDR2 SNEGSKA (reference sequence). V lost 1 base to trimming and J lost 2 bases, with 14 bases between them. This CDR3 has 15 amino acids. The CDR3 loop is CSARAAAEVQETQYF. The CDR3 DNA reads as TGCAGTGCTAGAGCCGCCGCGGAGGTTCAAGAGACCCAGTACTTC.

The gene calls are TRBV5-1 and TRBJ2-5; D unclear. Germline lookup yields CDR1 SGHRS and CDR2 YFSETQ. Trimming shortened V by 0 bases and J by 6 bases, and 9 bases separated the two germline ends. The CDR3 has 13 amino acids. The chain's CDR3 is CASSLESVQTQYF. The DNA for the CDR3 is TGCGCCAGCAGCTTGGAATCCGTCCAGACCCAGTACTTC.

This clonotype has more than one count but fewer than ten. The genes are TRBV9 and TRBJ2-7; D is unresolved. Germline V lookup: CDR1 SGDLS, CDR2 YYNGEE. The CDR3 extends over 15 amino acids. V shed 0 bases and J shed 2 bases, with 12 bases lying between them. The CDR3 protein is CASSVDPARTYEQYF. CDR3 nucleotides: TGTGCCAGCAGCGTAGATCCTGCCCGCACCTACGAGCAGTACTTC.

As to this clonotype: Its ends do not fully match the called genes, so a read error is possible. V gene TRBV20-1 combines with J gene TRBJ1-5; D is unclear. CDR3 size: 15 residues. Per germline, CDR1 DFQATT and CDR2 SNEGSKA (reference sequence). The CDR3 DNA reads as TGCAGTGCTAGAGATTTGGCCGGCAGTGATCAGCCCCAGCATTTC. It encodes CSARDLAGSDQPQHF.

The chain employs TRBV7-2 and TRBJ2-5; 8 bases match TRBD2. The CDR3 is 16 amino acids. The ends lost 1 base at V and 9 bases at J; junction bases unmatched: 13. Germline CDR1 reads SGHTA; CDR2 reads FQGNSA. In DNA, the CDR3 is TGTGCCAGCAGCTTAGTCGTCGCGGGGGCCGGGGGGGCCCAGTACTTC. Residues: CASSLVVAGAGGAQYF.

This clonotype was seen more than once but under ten times. The chain uses TRBV28 and TRBJ2-2; 8 bases are shared with TRBD1. V gave up 6 bases and J gave up 5 bases; unmatched junction bases: 8. CDR1 and CDR2 from the germline V gene are MDHEN and SYDVKM. This CDR3 contains 15 residues. The CDR3 is CASRHDRGVTGELFF. CDR3 DNA: TGTGCCAGCAGGCACGACAGGGGTGTAACCGGGGAGCTGTTTTTT.

This clonotype has only a few counts. The rearrangement joins TRBV5-1 to TRBJ1-1; 9 positions agree with TRBD1. Trimming at V came to 3 bases and at J to 1 base, leaving 4 bases not matched to a gene. Germline assignment: CDR1 SGHRS and CDR2 YFSETQ. The CDR3 sequence is 15 residues long. CDR3 protein: CASSYWTGENTEAFF. The CDR3 DNA reads TGCGCCAGCAGCTATTGGACAGGGGAGAACACTGAAGCTTTCTTT.

This clonotype occurred a few times. The chain combines TRBV4-1 with TRBJ1-5, with unresolved D. The CDR3 sequence is 16 residues long. Trimming cost V 4 bases and J 3 bases, with 16 bases left between them. Germline CDR1 and CDR2: MGHRA and YSYEKL. Here the CDR3 reads CASSLRFNFDNQPQHF. CDR3 nucleotides: TGCGCCAGCAGCCTCAGGTTCAACTTTGACAATCAGCCCCAGCATTTT.

The chain uses TRBV4-1 and TRBJ2-7, with D perhaps being TRBD1 or TRBD2 (7 bases each). With 3 bases removed from V and 3 bases from J, the gap between germline ends came to 18 bases. Germline-derived CDR1 and CDR2 are MGHRA and YSYEKL. The CDR3 contains 16 residues. For the CDR3, the DNA is TGCGCCAGCAGCCACAGGGAGGGACAGAACCGCTACGAGCAGTACTTC. As protein: CASSHREGQNRYEQYF.

In its sample, this clonotype was seen a few times. The chain links TRBV10-2 to TRBJ1-5; 9 positions agree with TRBD1. Germline loops: CDR1 WSHSY, CDR2 SAAADI. CDR3 length equals 15 residues. With 6 bases clipped from V and 3 bases from J, the junction kept 6 bases outside the gene matches. In DNA form, the CDR3 reads TGCGCCAGCAGGGCCGGGACAGGGTTCAATCAGCCCCAGCATTTT. Amino acid sequence: CASRAGTGFNQPQHF.

This clonotype was recorded a few times. The CDR3 DNA reads TGTGCCAGCAGCTTACAAGCATATGAGCAGTTCTTC. This gives the protein CASSLQAYEQFF. This sequence joins TRBV7-6 and TRBJ2-1; D unresolved. The V and J ends lost 2 bases and 8 bases respectively, with 7 bases between them. The V gene's germline CDR1 is SGHVS and CDR2 FNYEAQ. The CDR3 runs to 12 residues.

This clonotype appeared a few times. The J gene is TRBJ2-3, the V gene TRBV5-1; 7 bases are shared with TRBD2. Germline CDR1 reads SGHRS; CDR2 reads YFSETQ. J was trimmed by 0 bases and V by 4 bases; bases with no gene match: 5. This CDR3 region has 15 residues. As DNA, the CDR3 is TGCGCCAGCAGCATTGCTAGCGGCAGCACAGATACGCAGTATTTT. Translation gives CASSIASGSTDTQYF.

This clonotype was counted ten times or more. V gene TRBV9 combines with J gene TRBJ2-1, with a weak D call TRBD2 (6 bases). The CDR3 is 14 residues long. Trimming removed 1 base at V and 2 bases at J, with 7 bases between. Germline V gives CDR1 SGDLS, CDR2 YYNGEE. The CDR3 DNA reads as TGTGCCAGCAGCGTAACGGGAGCCTACAATGAGCAGTTCTTC. Translation gives CASSVTGAYNEQFF.

CDR3 protein: CASSLVGGTENIQYF. The DNA of the CDR3 is TGCGCCAGCAGCTTGGTTGGCGGGACCGAAAACATTCAGTACTTC. The chain couples TRBV5-1 to TRBJ2-4; D might be TRBD2 (6 bases). Germline V gene sequence: CDR1 SGHRS, CDR2 YFSETQ. Trimming pared 0 bases from V and 5 bases from J, leaving 12 bases between. The CDR3 runs to 15 residues. The full variable domain, its missing parts supplied by reference TRBV5-1 and TRBJ2-4, is KAGVTQTPRYLIKTRGQQVTLSCSPISGHRSVSWYQQTPGQGLQFLFEYFSETQRNKGNFPGRFSGRQFSNSRSEMNVSTLELGDSALYLCASSLVGGTENIQYFGAGTRLSVL.

The chain links TRBV7-3 to TRBJ2-7, with D maybe TRBD2 (6 bases). Germline V gives CDR1 SGHTA, CDR2 FQGTGA. V lost 2 bases to trimming and J lost 0 bases, with 11 bases between them. This CDR3 has 15 amino acids. The CDR3 loop reads CASSLYSGSSYEQYF. CDR3 nucleotides: TGTGCCAGCAGCTTATACTCCGGGAGCTCCTACGAGCAGTACTTC.

This clonotype has at least ten counts. The gene calls are TRBV27 and TRBJ2-1; D remains unclear. V lost 5 bases, J lost 5 bases, and 13 bases lay in between. The CDR3 length is 14 residues. Germline assignment: CDR1 MNHEY and CDR2 SMNVEV (reference sequence). In nucleotides, the CDR3 is TGTGCCAGCAGTATCCGGCCAGGTCACAATGAGCAGTTCTTC. It yields the protein CASSIRPGHNEQFF.

The V gene is TRBV19, the J gene TRBJ2-5; possible D gene TRBD1, 5 bases. V was cut by 4 bases and J by 3 bases, with 12 bases left in between. The CDR3 is 14 residues long. The germline V gene encodes CDR1 LNHDA and CDR2 SQIVND (reference sequence). The chain's CDR3 is CASSRMDIEETQYF. The CDR3 DNA reads TGTGCCAGTAGTAGGATGGACATCGAAGAGACCCAGTACTTC.